Below, 9 T cell receptor beta chains from the same sample are listed, as sequenced in a study of cytomegalovirus exposure and HLA in healthy donors. Researchers ran the PCR with 60 Vbeta and 13 Jbeta primers. Using immunoSEQ multiplex PCR, the repertoire was profiled, and TCRdb retains in-frame clones only, with some absent. The sample data list around 100,000 clones. Material: PBMCs. The receptor set was obtained from a man aged 45-60 years in good health and CMV-seronegative.

The chain employs TRBV7-9 and TRBJ1-1; D possibly corresponds to TRBD1 (5 bases). Looked up from germline, CDR1 is SEHNR and CDR2 is FQNEAQ (reference sequence). Trimming cost V 1 base and J 4 bases, with 16 bases left between them. CDR3 length: 16 residues. The CDR3 loop is CASSLGAGARGTEAFF. In nucleotides, the CDR3 is TGTGCCAGCAGCTTAGGTGCCGGGGCGCGGGGCACTGAAGCTTTCTTT.

The chain links TRBV19 to TRBJ1-1; D is perhaps TRBD1 (6 bases). Germline CDR1 LNHDA, CDR2 SQIVND (reference sequence). The CDR3 loop spans 15 amino acids. V lost 6 bases and J lost 6, with 20 bases in between. The DNA of the CDR3 is TGTGCCAGTAGGGAGGACAGCACCCCCCTGGCTGAAGCTTTCTTT. As protein: CASREDSTPLAEAFF.

The chain employs TRBV5-4 and TRBJ2-2; possible D gene TRBD1, 7 bases. CDR1 SGHNT and CDR2 YYREEE come from the germline V gene (reference sequence). The CDR3 contains 14 residues. Trimming pared 4 bases from V and 6 bases from J, leaving 13 bases between. The CDR3: CASSADRRAGELFF. Here the CDR3 DNA reads TGTGCCAGCAGCGCGGACAGGAGGGCCGGGGAGCTGTTTTTT.

To note about this clone: In the same sample, other DNA sequences code for this CDR3. The chain joins TRBV29-1 to TRBJ1-5, with a weak D call TRBD1 (5 bases). Between the trimmed V and J ends, which lost 7 bases and 7 bases, there was a span of 17 bases. The CDR3 contains 13 residues. Germline-derived CDR1 and CDR2 are SQVTM and ANQGSEA. In DNA, the CDR3 is TGCAGCGCACTCCGGGGGGAAGGACAGCCCCAGCATTTT. The encoded protein is CSALRGEGQPQHF.

Turning to this clone: Its ends do not fully match the called genes, so a read error is possible. This chain joins TRBV5-1 and TRBJ2-4; 10 positions match TRBD1. CDR1 is SGHRS, CDR2 YFSETQ, per germline. The CDR3 covers 14 residues. In nucleotides, the CDR3 is TGCGCCAGCAGCGGAACCGGGACAGGGGCTATTTTGGACTTC. Its protein product is CASSGTGTGAILDF.

The CDR3: CSVENPGQGHYGYTF. CDR3 coding DNA: TGCAGCGTTGAAAACCCGGGACAGGGTCACTATGGCTACACCTTC. This chain uses TRBV29-1 with TRBJ1-2, with 9 bases matching TRBD1. Germline CDR1 and CDR2: SQVTM and ANQGSEA. The length of the CDR3 is 15 residues. V lost 2 bases to trimming and J lost 3 bases; unmatched junction nucleotides: 7.

This chain uses TRBV6-1 with TRBJ1-5; the D gene is possibly TRBD1 (6 bases). This CDR3 is built from 14 residues. Germline V gene sequence: CDR1 MNHNS, CDR2 SASEGT. V lost 10 bases and J lost 3, with 16 bases in between. CDR3 nucleotide sequence: TGTGCCACTACCCGGGACACTACCAATCAGCCCCAGCATTTT. Encoded protein: CATTRDTTNQPQHF.

The chain employs TRBV9 and TRBJ1-4; 10 bases match TRBD1. The CDR3 has 15 amino acids. After removal of 4 bases from V and 8 bases from J, the junction contained 8 bases not matched to a gene. Germline V CDR1 and CDR2: SGDLS, YYNGEE. This chain's CDR3 is CASSITGTGAEKLFF. The CDR3 DNA follows: TGTGCCAGCAGCATTACCGGGACAGGGGCGGAAAAACTGTTTTTT. The whole variable domain, remainder taken from reference TRBV9 and TRBJ1-4, is DSGVTQTPKHLITATGQRVTLRCSPRSGDLSVYWYQQSLDQGLQFLIQYYNGEERAKGNILERFSAQQFPDLHSELNLSSLELGDSALYFCASSITGTGAEKLFFGSGTQLSVL.

The V and J genes are TRBV29-1 and TRBJ2-5, with 9 positions matching TRBD2. The junction had 12 bases not matched to a gene; V was cut back by 6 bases and J by 4 bases. This CDR3 has 15 residues. Germline V lookup: CDR1 SQVTM, CDR2 ANQGSEA. The CDR3 nucleotides are TGCAGCGTCCGCGGGGGGGCTAGCGGGATAGAGACCCAGTACTTC. Translating it yields CSVRGGASGIETQYF.